The 2 T cell receptor beta chains reported below all come from one sample, sequenced in a study of cytomegalovirus exposure and HLA in healthy donors. 60 Vbeta and 13 Jbeta primers were used in PCR. The method was immunoSEQ multiplex PCR; TCRdb's version includes in-frame clones alone and lacks a portion of them. The sample lists over 110,000 clones, roughly 78% occurring once. The sequenced sample consisted of PBMCs. The receptors shown here come from a female donor in good health and CMV-seronegative.

This clone was seen just once. The chain couples TRBV30 to TRBJ2-7; 8 bases align to TRBD2. The trim removed 5 bases at V and 6 bases at J, leaving 12 bases unmatched. CDR1 and CDR2 (germline): GTSNPN, SVGIG (reference sequence). The CDR3 consists of 14 residues. In DNA, the CDR3 is TGTGCCTGGGACCTCGGGAGGGGAACATCCGAGCAGTACTTC. It codes for CAWDLGRGTSEQYF.

The gene calls are TRBV5-1 and TRBJ1-3; 7 bases line up with TRBD1. CDR1 and CDR2 from the germline V gene are SGHRS and YFSETQ. This CDR3 has 20 amino acids. The junction had 18 bases not matched to a gene; V was cut back by 1 base and J by 2 bases. CDR3 nucleotide sequence: TGCGCCAGCAGCTTGTTGGGACAGTGGTCCCCCGGGACGACTGGAAACACCATATATTTT. Amino acid sequence: CASSLLGQWSPGTTGNTIYF.